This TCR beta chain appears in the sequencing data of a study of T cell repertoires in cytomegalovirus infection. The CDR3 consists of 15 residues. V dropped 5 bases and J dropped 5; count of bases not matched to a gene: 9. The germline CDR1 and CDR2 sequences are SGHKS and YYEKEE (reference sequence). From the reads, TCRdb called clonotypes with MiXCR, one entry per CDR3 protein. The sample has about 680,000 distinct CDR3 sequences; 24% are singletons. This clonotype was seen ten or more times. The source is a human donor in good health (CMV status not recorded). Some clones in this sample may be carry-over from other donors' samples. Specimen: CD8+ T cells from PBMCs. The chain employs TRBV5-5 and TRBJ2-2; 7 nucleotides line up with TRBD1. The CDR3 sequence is CASSPGGAGTGELFF. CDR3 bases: TGTGCCAGCAGTCCAGGGGGTGCAGGGACCGGGGAGCTGTTTTTT.